This T cell receptor (beta chain) appears in the sequencing data of a study of blood T cell repertoires in COVID-19. Data came from immunoSEQ multiplex PCR; TCRdb stores just in-frame clones and leaves some out. Of around 370,000 clones detected, around 87% appear once; the ten largest clones hold just under 6.5%. Seattle's enrolled individuals joined amid active infection and were then monitored longitudinally. This sequence was found in a woman in her fifties or sixties with COVID-19, enrolled during active disease. The sequencing sample was made of peripheral blood.

The CDR3 DNA is TGTGCCAGCAGCCTAACAGGGCGCGGAAACACCATATATTTT. Translated, it gives CASSLTGRGNTIYF. The gene calls are TRBV9 and TRBJ1-3; D possibly corresponds to TRBD1 (6 bases). The CDR3 is 14 amino acids. The V gene's germline CDR1 is SGDLS and CDR2 YYNGEE. Between the trimmed V and J ends, which lost 4 bases and 4 bases, there was a span of 12 bases.